This T cell receptor beta chain was captured by sequencing in a study of T cells after yellow fever vaccination. Deletions cut 5 bases from V and 4 bases from J, with 11 bases between. The germline CDR1 and CDR2 sequences are MNHNS and SASEGT. The CDR3 extends over 14 amino acids. This clonotype was recorded many times. TCRdb fed the 5' RACE reads into MiXCR, producing one record per CDR3 protein. This sample yields roughly 120,000 distinct CDR3 sequences, of which under 8% are seen a single time; roughly 2.5% belongs to the top ten. The rearrangement joins TRBV6-1 to TRBJ1-4, with D hard to call. Sequences were derived from CD4+ T cells sorted from PBMCs, sampled roughly 10 days after the first yellow fever vaccination. The TCR comes from a man aged 18 to 30 who received the YFV17D yellow fever vaccine. CDR3 protein: CASSLGRNNEKLFF. The CDR3, as DNA: TGTGCCAGCAGTCTCGGACGGAATAATGAAAAACTGTTTTTT.